Listed here are 30 T cell receptor beta chains from one sample, sequenced in a study of human T cells and chemical hapten exposure (dated by TCRdb to about 2021). To prepare the library, RACE was applied. The data were produced on a NextSeq 500. The public reads were reprocessed in TCRdb via fastp at Q25 and MiXCR, keeping in-frame beta chains. Identical CDR3 protein sequences are pooled into one entry, listed with their most common genes and DNA. In all, the sample holds about 45,000 distinct CDR3 sequences, and nearly 4.5% of those were seen once. The ten biggest clones cover around 5.8% of the sample. What the time point label conveys for this sample: healthy volunteer bleed at 2 weeks. Total RNA was extracted from unfractionated whole blood collected in Tempus Blood RNA tubes. Sequenced input: whole blood. The receptors stem from a human donor in good health. Some clones in this sample may be carry-over from other donors' samples.

This clonotype was counted many times. J is TRBJ1-4 and V is TRBV6-1; no definite D call. Trimming shortened V by 4 bases and J by 0 bases, and 9 bases separated the two germline ends. The CDR3 is 15 amino acids. The V gene's germline CDR1 is MNHNS and CDR2 SASEGT. CDR3 sequence reads: CASSAKAATNEKLFF. The CDR3 bases are TGTGCCAGCAGTGCTAAAGCTGCAACTAATGAAAAACTGTTTTTT.

At least ten counts were recorded for this clonotype. The V call is TRBV20-1, the J call TRBJ2-1, with 9 bases fitting TRBD2. Germline values: CDR1 DFQATT, CDR2 SNEGSKA (reference sequence). The J segment lost 0 bases and the V segment lost 8 bases, leaving 5 bases of the junction unmatched. The length of the CDR3 is 14 residues. The CDR3 DNA reads TGCAGTAAGACTAGCGGAAGCTCCTACAATGAGCAGTTCTTC. It translates to CSKTSGSSYNEQFF.

The table lists this clonotype with many counts. The chain joins TRBV12-3 or TRBV12-4 to TRBJ1-5; no reliable D call. The V end lost 6 bases, the J end lost 4 bases, and 10 bases lay between the germline ends. The CDR3 spans 13 residues. The CDR3 region has the DNA TGTGCCAGCAGACCGACGGGTAATCAGCCCCAGCATTTT. Translated: CASRPTGNQPQHF.

The genes are TRBV10-3 and TRBJ2-1; TRBD2 is a possible D gene (5 bases). Trimming stripped 4 bases from V and 8 bases from J, with 9 bases between. This CDR3 has 12 residues. CDR1 and CDR2 (germline): ENHRY, SYGVKD. The CDR3 DNA sequence: TGTGCCATCAGTGTCATGGAGGATGAGCAGTTCTTC. Translation: CAISVMEDEQFF.

This sequence joins TRBV29-1 and TRBJ1-2; tentatively, D is TRBD1 (6 bases). V lost 3 bases to trimming and J lost 7 bases, with 9 bases between them. Germline loops: CDR1 SQVTM, CDR2 ANQGSEA. The CDR3 consists of 11 residues. CDR3 nucleotide sequence: TGCAGCGTTGAGGGGGGCCCTGGCTACACCTTC. Protein sequence: CSVEGGPGYTF.

This clonotype was counted many times. The V call is TRBV12-3 or TRBV12-4, the J call TRBJ1-4; 8 bases are shared with TRBD1. This CDR3 spans 15 amino acids. The junction had 10 bases not matched to a gene; V was cut back by 10 bases and J by 3 bases. The CDR3 bases are TGTGCCATGGGGACAGGACCGATTGCTAATGAAAAACTGTTTTTT. Translation: CAMGTGPIANEKLFF.

This chain connects TRBV12-3 or TRBV12-4 to TRBJ1-1; unclear D gene. The CDR3 extends over 13 amino acids. V lost 6 bases to trimming and J lost 0 bases, with 8 bases between them. The DNA of the CDR3 is TGTGCCAGCAGCCGCCTCATGAACACTGAAGCTTTCTTT. Amino acid sequence: CASSRLMNTEAFF.

This clonotype was seen ten or more times. The germline gene is not matched at one end of the junction; a read error may be the cause. The chain has TRBV18 and TRBJ2-1; the match to TRBD2 covers 8 bases. The CDR3 consists of 16 residues. Germline lookup yields CDR1 KGHSH and CDR2 LQKENI. Here the CDR3 DNA reads TGTGCCAGCTCACCATCATCTCCGGGAGGGCCGGTTGAGCTGTTCTTC. It is translated as CASSPSSPGGPVELFF.

This clonotype has a count of ten or more. The CDR3 DNA reads as TGCGCCAGCAGCCAAAGACAGGCCCCGAGCTCCTACAATGAGCAGTTCTTC. Protein sequence: CASSQRQAPSSYNEQFF. This chain joins TRBV4-1 and TRBJ2-1, with TRBD1 as a possible D gene (6 bases). CDR3 length equals 17 residues. CDR1 is MGHRA and CDR2 is YSYEKL in the germline V gene. Trimming took 2 bases from V and 0 from J, leaving 14 bases between them.

This clonotype was seen more than once but under ten times. The chain couples TRBV7-3 to TRBJ2-2; D is unclear. V lost 6 bases to trimming and J lost 5 bases, with 7 bases between them. This CDR3 is built from 12 residues. CDR1 and CDR2 (germline): SGHTA, FQGTGA. The CDR3 region is CASSPLTGELFF. CDR3 bases: TGTGCCAGCAGTCCCCTTACCGGGGAGCTGTTTTTT.

V usage is TRBV28 and J usage is TRBJ2-7; D gene unclear. The CDR3 contains 12 residues. Trimming pared 1 base from V and 3 bases from J, leaving 4 bases between. The V gene's germline CDR1 is MDHEN and CDR2 SYDVKM. CDR3 amino acids: CASSLLVYEQYF. DNA for the CDR3: TGTGCCAGCAGTTTATTGGTCTACGAGCAGTACTTC.

This clonotype turned up a few times. CDR3 sequence reads: CAISDRQGRTYEQYF. Written as DNA, the CDR3 is TGTGCCATCAGTGACCGACAGGGTCGGACCTACGAGCAGTACTTC. V gene TRBV10-3 combines with J gene TRBJ2-7; 7 bases are a match to TRBD1. The CDR3 spans 15 residues. The germline CDR1 and CDR2 sequences are ENHRY and SYGVKD. Losses at the gene ends were 3 bases for V and 2 bases for J; bases not matched to a gene: 7.

This clonotype was detected only a few times. The chain has TRBV12-3 or TRBV12-4 and TRBJ1-5; D may be TRBD1 (5 bases). The CDR3 covers 15 residues. The V end lost 3 bases, the J end lost 5 bases, and 14 bases lay between the germline ends. The CDR3 coding sequence is TGTGCCAGCAGTTTGGAGGGACTGGGGGATCAGCCCCAGCATTTT. This translates into CASSLEGLGDQPQHF.

Many counts were recorded for this clonotype. The chain uses TRBV5-1 and TRBJ1-2; D gene uncertain. From germline, CDR1 is SGHRS and CDR2 YFSETQ. This CDR3 region has 14 residues. The germline V and J ends were trimmed by 6 bases and 2 bases, with 14 bases remaining between them. The CDR3 reads CASTRNDGNYGYTF. Written as DNA, the CDR3 is TGCGCCAGCACCCGGAACGACGGGAACTATGGCTACACCTTC.

This clonotype came up many times. The rearrangement links TRBV28 to TRBJ2-1, with TRBD2 matching over 9 bases. Germline CDR1 is MDHEN and CDR2 is SYDVKM. V trimming: 7 bases; J trimming: 8 bases; junction bases outside the gene matches: 9. The CDR3 runs to 14 residues. DNA of the CDR3: TGTGCCAGCACGCTAGCGGGACTATGGTATGAGCAGTTCTTC. It is translated as CASTLAGLWYEQFF.

This clonotype was found many times. The chain has TRBV9 and TRBJ1-1; D is undetermined. The CDR3 runs 15 residues. Trimming stripped 0 bases from V and 6 bases from J, with 15 bases between. Per the germline V gene, CDR1 is SGDLS and CDR2 is YYNGEE. Here the CDR3 DNA reads TGTGCCAGCAGCGTAGCAATCGGTCTGGGCGCTGAAGCTTTCTTT. This sequence encodes CASSVAIGLGAEAFF.

This clonotype was seen many times. The V gene is TRBV5-5, the J gene TRBJ1-1; 8 bases fit TRBD1. The CDR3 totals 13 residues. The junction had 1 base not matched to a gene; V was cut back by 3 bases and J by 3 bases. Germline V gene data show CDR1 as SGHKS and CDR2 as YYEKEE (reference sequence). Here the CDR3 DNA reads TGTGCCAGCAGCTCGGGACAGGACACTGAAGCTTTCTTT. This gives the protein CASSSGQDTEAFF.

The chain is built from TRBV9 and TRBJ2-1; no clear D. The germline CDR1 and CDR2 sequences are SGDLS and YYNGEE. This CDR3 region has 13 residues. The V end lost 2 bases, the J end lost 2 bases, and 5 bases lay between the germline ends. CDR3 DNA: TGTGCCAGCAGCGTCGGACCCTACAATGAGCAGTTCTTC. Translated, it gives CASSVGPYNEQFF. Looking up the rest from reference TRBV9 and TRBJ2-1 gives the full variable domain: DSGVTQTPKHLITATGQRVTLRCSPRSGDLSVYWYQQSLDQGLQFLIQYYNGEERAKGNILERFSAQQFPDLHSELNLSSLELGDSALYFCASSVGPYNEQFFGPGTRLTVL.

The sample holds many counts of this clonotype. The CDR3 DNA follows: TGCGCCAGCAGCTTGGTCTTGGCGGGAGGGCCCTCAGATACGCAGTATTTT. Protein: CASSLVLAGGPSDTQYF. The rearrangement uses TRBV5-1 and TRBJ2-3; 9 nucleotides match TRBD2. With V trimmed by 0 bases and J by 4 bases, 9 bases remained unmatched. Germline V gene sequence: CDR1 SGHRS, CDR2 YFSETQ. CDR3 size: 17 residues.

The chain has TRBV11-2 and TRBJ2-7; 7 nucleotides agree with TRBD2. The CDR3 is 13 residues long. Germline CDR1 reads SGHAT; CDR2 reads FQNNGV. J lost 5 bases, V lost 3 bases, and 4 bases had no gene match. The CDR3 loop is CASSLGGVDEQYF. CDR3 coding DNA: TGTGCCAGCAGCTTGGGGGGGGTAGACGAGCAGTACTTC.

This clonotype was seen at least ten times. This chain links TRBV4-1 with TRBJ2-3, with TRBD1 matching over 12 bases. Per germline, CDR1 MGHRA and CDR2 YSYEKL. The trim removed 1 base at V and 4 bases at J, leaving 9 bases unmatched. This CDR3 contains 18 residues. The CDR3 sequence: CASSQVGRDRGQSDTQYF. CDR3 DNA: TGCGCCAGCAGCCAAGTAGGCCGGGACAGGGGGCAATCAGATACGCAGTATTTT.

Many counts were recorded for this clonotype. The chain combines TRBV10-3 with TRBJ1-3, with 9 bases identical to TRBD1. Trimming took 4 bases from V and 0 from J; bases not matched to a gene: 13. There are 19 residues in the CDR3. The V gene's germline CDR1 is ENHRY and CDR2 SYGVKD. CDR3 loop: CAISVQYRGQGFSGNTIYF. CDR3 DNA: TGTGCCATCAGTGTACAGTATAGAGGACAGGGGTTCTCTGGAAACACCATATATTTT.

This clonotype was observed at least ten times. The CDR3, as DNA: TGTGCCAGCAGTTTATCAGGGGCTGGGAACCAGCCCCAGCATTTT. Its protein is CASSLSGAGNQPQHF. The genes are TRBV28 and TRBJ1-5, with a possible D match to TRBD1 (6 bases). Germline assignment: CDR1 MDHEN and CDR2 SYDVKM. The CDR3 is 15 residues long. V was pared by 1 base and J by 7 bases, with 14 bases between.

The genes are TRBV15 and TRBJ1-2, with no clear D. The CDR3 covers 14 residues. Deletions cut 0 bases from V and 5 bases from J, with 10 bases between. In germline, CDR1 is LNHNV, CDR2 YYDKDF (reference sequence). CDR3 coding DNA: TGTGCCACCAGCAGAGATACAGACCTTTATGGCTACACCTTC. Translated: CATSRDTDLYGYTF.

This clonotype was seen repeatedly, ten times or more. V is TRBV6-5 and J is TRBJ1-2; a weak D match, TRBD1 (5 bases). Trimming shortened V by 6 bases and J by 2 bases, and 10 bases separated the two germline ends. This CDR3 spans 13 amino acids. Germline V gene sequence: CDR1 MNHEY, CDR2 SVGAGI. DNA of the CDR3: TGTGCCAGCAGCTACACAGGCAACTATGGCTACACCTTC. It encodes CASSYTGNYGYTF.

This clonotype was recorded at least ten times. The chain recombines TRBV29-1 with TRBJ2-1; D is unclear. Per germline, CDR1 SQVTM and CDR2 ANQGSEA. The CDR3 loop spans 11 amino acids. V lost 7 bases to trimming and J lost 7 bases, with 11 bases between them. The CDR3 loop is CSASTFNEQFF. The CDR3 DNA follows: TGCAGCGCGTCGACGTTTAATGAGCAGTTCTTC.

This clonotype was counted many times. The gene calls are TRBV10-3 and TRBJ2-3; 7 bases are a match to TRBD2. The CDR3 is made up of 12 amino acids. Germline lookup yields CDR1 ENHRY and CDR2 SYGVKD. In DNA form, the CDR3 reads TGTGCTCTCGGGGGGAGCGCAGATACGCAGTATTTT. Translating it yields CALGGSADTQYF.

This clonotype was counted at least ten times. The rearrangement joins TRBV28 to TRBJ1-2; tentatively, D is TRBD1 (5 bases). CDR3 length: 12 amino acids. CDR1 and CDR2 (germline): MDHEN, SYDVKM. V was pared by 3 bases and J by 8 bases, with 10 bases between. CDR3 residues: CASSLVRVGYTF. In nucleotides, the CDR3 is TGTGCCAGCAGTTTGGTCAGGGTGGGCTACACCTTC.

The chain has TRBV28 and TRBJ2-7; 9 bases are shared with TRBD1. The CDR3 has 16 amino acids. The V gene end was trimmed by 5 bases and the J gene end by 6 bases; junction bases not matched to a gene: 14. Germline CDR1 MDHEN, CDR2 SYDVKM. CDR3 nucleotide sequence: TGTGCCAGCAGTCCAATCCCGACAGGGGGGAACCGCGAGCAGTACTTC. It specifies CASSPIPTGGNREQYF.

This clonotype was detected many times. The gene calls are TRBV29-1 and TRBJ2-1, with D unclear. CDR3 length: 14 amino acids. Germline V CDR1 and CDR2: SQVTM, ANQGSEA. V lost 4 bases to trimming and J lost 0 bases, with 10 bases between them. CDR3 loop: CSVAGPSSYNEQFF. The CDR3, as DNA: TGCAGCGTTGCCGGGCCGAGCTCCTACAATGAGCAGTTCTTC.